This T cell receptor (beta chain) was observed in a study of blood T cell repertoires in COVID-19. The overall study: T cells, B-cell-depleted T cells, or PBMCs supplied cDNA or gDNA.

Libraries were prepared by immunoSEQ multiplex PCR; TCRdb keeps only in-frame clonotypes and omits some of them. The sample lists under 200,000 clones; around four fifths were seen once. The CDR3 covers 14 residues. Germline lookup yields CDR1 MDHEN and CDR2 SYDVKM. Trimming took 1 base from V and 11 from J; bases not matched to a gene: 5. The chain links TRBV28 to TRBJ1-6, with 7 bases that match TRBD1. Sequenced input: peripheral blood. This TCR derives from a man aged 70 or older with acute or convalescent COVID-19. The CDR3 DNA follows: TGTGCCAGCAGTTTATTTGCAGGGGGGACACCCCTCCACTTT. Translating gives CASSLFAGGTPLHF.